Sequencing of this TCR beta chain was carried out in a study of shared clonotypes between healthy human individuals. Study in general: Per donor, CD8 memory used one plate, CD8 naive used two, CD4 memory used three and CD4 naive used three. Study-level results: Clonotypes shared by all four sorted-subset donors had higher generation probabilities than non-shared clonotypes.

With regard to this clone: Antigen: not known.

CDR1 and CDR2 (germline): SGHAT, FQNNGV. The CDR3 has 16 residues. V lost 2 bases, J lost 0 bases, and 11 bases lay in between. Terminally differentiated effector memory CD45RA+ cells were excluded by CCR7 positive selection of CD45RO-negative cells. Original processing notes: Junction-only immunoSEQ data arrived without quality scores, meaning filtering differed. Some clones are missing from TCRdb's copy, which holds only in-frame ones; the method was immunoSEQ multiplex PCR. The DNA was the basis for D and trimming; V, J and clone size are from that table. The sample includes about 1,800,000 clones, around 96% of them seen just once.

The V call is TRBV11-2, the J call TRBJ2-1; the D gene is possibly TRBD2 (6 bases). The sequenced material came from naive CD8+ T cells sorted from blood. The source is a man aged 18 to 35 in good health. The CDR3 is CASSLSPGSSYNEQFF. The CDR3 DNA sequence: TGTGCCAGCAGCTTATCCCCCGGGAGCTCCTACAATGAGCAGTTCTTC.